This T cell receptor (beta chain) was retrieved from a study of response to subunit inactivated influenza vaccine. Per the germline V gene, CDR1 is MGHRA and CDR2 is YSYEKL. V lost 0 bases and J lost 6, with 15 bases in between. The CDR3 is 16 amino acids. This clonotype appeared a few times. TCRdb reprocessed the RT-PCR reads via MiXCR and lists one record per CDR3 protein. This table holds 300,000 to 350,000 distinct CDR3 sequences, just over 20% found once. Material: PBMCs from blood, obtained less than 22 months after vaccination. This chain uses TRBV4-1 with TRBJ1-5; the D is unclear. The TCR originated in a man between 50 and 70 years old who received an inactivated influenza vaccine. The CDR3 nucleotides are TGCGCCAGCAGCCAAGATTACGTGACACAAAGTCAGCCCCAGCATTTT. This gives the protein CASSQDYVTQSQPQHF.